This TCR beta chain was profiled in a study of control samples from healthy donors and cancer patients. Here immunoSEQ multiplex PCR was the method, and the copy in TCRdb shows in-frame clones only, minus some. The sample yields 100,000 to 150,000 clones, approximately 90% seen once. CDR1 and CDR2 (germline): SEHNR, FQNEAQ (reference sequence). The CDR3 runs 14 residues. With 3 bases clipped from V and 5 bases from J, the junction kept 6 bases outside the gene matches. Sequenced input: blood. The chain joins TRBV7-9 to TRBJ1-1, with 7 bases matching TRBD1. The receptor was derived from a man in his late teens or twenties in good health. CDR3 amino acids: CASSLEGAVTEAFF. As DNA, the CDR3 is TGTGCCAGCAGCTTGGAGGGGGCTGTAACTGAAGCTTTCTTT.